Presented here are 4 T cell receptor beta chains from one specimen sequenced in a study of shared clonotypes between healthy human individuals. Method: immunoSEQ multiplex PCR; TCRdb's copy keeps in-frame clones and lacks some. In the table there are more than 850,000 clones, around 78% of which are singletons. Sequencing was performed on memory CD4+ T cells from PBMCs. Indicated subset: CD45RA-negative fraction. Receptors were obtained from a man aged 18 to 29 in good health. Some clones in this sample may be carry-over from other donors' samples.

To note about this clone: The sample carries other DNA sequences with the same CDR3. The CDR3: CASSLGTGGTYGYTF. The CDR3 DNA reads TGCGCCAGCAGCTTGGGGACAGGGGGCACCTATGGCTACACCTTC. The rearrangement uses TRBV5-1 and TRBJ1-2; 11 nucleotides align to TRBD1. Trimming cost V 0 bases and J 4 bases; bases outside gene matches: 2. CDR3 length: 15 residues. Per germline, CDR1 SGHRS and CDR2 YFSETQ.

This clone has only one observation. The chain combines TRBV5-1 with TRBJ2-6; D not resolved. With 5 bases removed from V and 2 bases from J, the gap between germline ends came to 5 bases. CDR3 length equals 13 residues. The germline CDR1 and CDR2 sequences are SGHRS and YFSETQ. In nucleotides, the CDR3 is TGCGCCAGCAGTCTGCCTGGGGCCAACGTCCTGACTTTC. This gives the protein CASSLPGANVLTF.

This clone appeared a few times. The rearrangement joins TRBV11-3 to TRBJ2-2; weak D call: TRBD2 (5 bases). The V end lost 5 bases, the J end lost 2 bases, and 9 bases lay between the germline ends. Germline V CDR1 and CDR2: SGHNT, YENEEA. This CDR3 contains 14 residues. This CDR3 is CASSERYNTGELFF. For the CDR3, the DNA is TGTGCCAGCAGCGAGCGGTACAACACCGGGGAGCTGTTTTTT. Together with reference TRBV11-3 and TRBJ2-2, the CDR3 gives the full variable domain: EAGVVQSPRYKIIEKKQPVAFWCNPISGHNTLYWYLQNLGQGPELLIRYENEEAVDDSQLPKDRFSAERLKGVDSTLKIQPAELGDSAVYLCASSERYNTGELFFGEGSRLTVL.

This chain joins TRBV5-1 and TRBJ2-2; D remains ambiguous. This CDR3 contains 14 residues. The V and J ends lost 3 bases and 1 base respectively, with 7 bases between them. Per the germline V gene, CDR1 is SGHRS and CDR2 is YFSETQ. The CDR3 DNA sequence: TGCGCCAGCAGCTACCGACAGAACACCGGGGAGCTGTTTTTT. It translates to CASSYRQNTGELFF.